The 10 T cell receptor beta chains below were found in one sample sequenced in a study of T-cell memory formation after mild COVID-19. TCRdb redid the calling of the 5' RACE reads with MiXCR, one entry per CDR3 protein. The table lists hundreds of thousands of distinct CDR3 sequences, around 30% of them singletons. Material for sequencing was PBMCs or a T cell subset sorted from them (not recorded which). These TCRs come from an adult woman who had mild COVID-19 (a few samples of this study predate the infection). Cell type and time point are not known.

The chain is built from TRBV29-1 and TRBJ1-1; D gene unclear. In germline, CDR1 is SQVTM, CDR2 ANQGSEA. With 6 bases removed from V and 4 bases from J, the gap between germline ends came to 15 bases. The CDR3 has 13 residues. CDR3 in amino acids: CSVRTLLVTEAFF. CDR3 sequence (DNA): TGCAGCGTCCGGACTCTTCTCGTCACTGAAGCTTTCTTT.

This clonotype was seen a handful of times. The V and J genes are TRBV4-1 and TRBJ1-5; D uncertain. Trimming stripped 0 bases from V and 4 bases from J, with 4 bases between. The CDR3 totals 13 residues. Germline assignment: CDR1 MGHRA and CDR2 YSYEKL. The CDR3 region has the DNA TGCGCCAGCAGCCAAGACGGGAATCAGCCCCAGCATTTT. Its protein product is CASSQDGNQPQHF.

This clonotype has only a few counts. The genes are TRBV7-9 and TRBJ2-6; either TRBD1 or TRBD2 may supply D (5 bases each). Germline V lookup: CDR1 SEHNR, CDR2 FQNEAQ (reference sequence). The CDR3 extends over 14 amino acids. V gave up 10 bases and J gave up 1 base, with 11 bases separating them. CDR3 nucleotide sequence: TGTGCCACCGAGGGGAGATCTGGGGCCAACGTCCTGACTTTC. The encoded protein is CATEGRSGANVLTF.

The chain employs TRBV9 and TRBJ2-2; 9 nucleotides line up with TRBD1. The germline V gene has CDR1 SGDLS and CDR2 YYNGEE. Losses at the gene ends were 5 bases for V and 5 bases for J; bases not matched to a gene: 13. This CDR3 spans 17 amino acids. CDR3 in DNA: TGTGCCAGCAGGGGGACAGGGAAGGTTGGAGGGACCGGGGAGCTGTTTTTT. This translates into CASRGTGKVGGTGELFF.

CDR3 in DNA: TGTGCCAGCAGCTTAGCCAGCGCGGCAGATACGCAGTATTTT. Protein product: CASSLASAADTQYF. The V gene is TRBV7-9, the J gene TRBJ2-3, with D hard to call. Trimming took 0 bases from V and 4 from J, leaving 8 bases between them. CDR1 is SEHNR and CDR2 is FQNEAQ in the germline V gene (reference sequence). This CDR3 has 14 residues.

This clonotype was observed a few times. The chain uses TRBV24-1 and TRBJ2-5, with D possibly matching TRBD1 (6 bases). The V end lost 4 bases, the J end lost 4 bases, and 12 bases lay between the germline ends. CDR1 and CDR2 from the germline V gene are KGHDR and SFDVKD. This CDR3 comprises 14 residues. The CDR3 region has the DNA TGTGCCACCAGTGACAGGGGCGGGCGAGAGACCCAGTACTTC. This codes for CATSDRGGRETQYF.

The gene calls are TRBV7-2 and TRBJ2-1; TRBD2 agrees at 8 bases. Per the germline V gene, CDR1 is SGHTA and CDR2 is FQGNSA. The CDR3 extends over 17 amino acids. With V trimmed by 0 bases and J by 5 bases, 9 bases remained unmatched. The CDR3 DNA follows: TGTGCCAGCAGCTTAGCGTCTACCGGGGGGGCCGACAATGAGCAGTTCTTC. Amino acid sequence: CASSLASTGGADNEQFF.

This clonotype was picked up a small number of times. The gene calls are TRBV5-5 and TRBJ2-7, with 8 nucleotides matching TRBD1. CDR3 size: 15 residues. CDR1 is SGHKS, CDR2 YYEKEE, per germline (reference sequence). Trimming removed 3 bases from V and 3 bases from J; junction bases left unmatched: 8. The CDR3 here is CASSSRTGPVYEQYF. CDR3 bases: TGTGCCAGCAGCTCCCGGACAGGGCCGGTCTACGAGCAGTACTTC.

The rearrangement uses TRBV24-1 and TRBJ2-3; D is unresolved. V lost 2 bases to trimming and J lost 2 bases, with 4 bases between them. This CDR3 is built from 13 residues. CDR1 is KGHDR and CDR2 is SFDVKD in the germline V gene. The CDR3 loop is CATSDSTTDTQYF. The CDR3 DNA reads TGTGCCACCAGTGATTCCACCACAGATACGCAGTATTTT.

This chain links TRBV4-2 with TRBJ1-1; D is uncertain. CDR3 length: 14 amino acids. V was clipped by 3 bases and J by 8 bases, with 16 bases between them. Germline V lookup: CDR1 LGHNA, CDR2 YNFKEQ. The CDR3 reads CASSQPNIGSEAFF. The CDR3 nucleotides read TGTGCCAGCAGCCAGCCTAATATAGGCAGCGAAGCTTTCTTT.